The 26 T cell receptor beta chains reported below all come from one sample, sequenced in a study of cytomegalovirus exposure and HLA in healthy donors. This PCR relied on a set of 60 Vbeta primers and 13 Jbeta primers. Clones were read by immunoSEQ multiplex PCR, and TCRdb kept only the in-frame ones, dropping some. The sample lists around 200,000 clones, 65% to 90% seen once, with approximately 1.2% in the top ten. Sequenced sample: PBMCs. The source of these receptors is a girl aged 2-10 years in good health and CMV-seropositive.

The CDR3, as DNA: TGTGCCAGCGACAGGTGGGTCTCCTACAATGAGCAGTTCTTC. It codes for CASDRWVSYNEQFF. The chain recombines TRBV2 with TRBJ2-1; possibly TRBD1 for D (6 bases). Trimming pared 8 bases from V and 0 bases from J, leaving 11 bases between. Germline V gene data show CDR1 as SNHLY and CDR2 as FYNNEI. The CDR3 consists of 14 residues.

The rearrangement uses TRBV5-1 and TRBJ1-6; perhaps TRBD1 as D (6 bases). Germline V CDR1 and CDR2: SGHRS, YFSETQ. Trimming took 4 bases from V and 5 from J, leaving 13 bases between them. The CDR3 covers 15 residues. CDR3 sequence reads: CASSPMDRDNSPLHF. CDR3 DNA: TGCGCCAGCAGCCCAATGGACAGAGATAATTCACCCCTCCACTTT.

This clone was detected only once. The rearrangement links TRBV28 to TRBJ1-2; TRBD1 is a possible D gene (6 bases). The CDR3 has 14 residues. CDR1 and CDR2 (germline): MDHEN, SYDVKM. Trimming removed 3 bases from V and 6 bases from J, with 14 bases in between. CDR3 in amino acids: CASSLGSGVNGYTF. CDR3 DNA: TGTGCCAGCAGTTTGGGCTCAGGGGTAAATGGCTACACCTTC.

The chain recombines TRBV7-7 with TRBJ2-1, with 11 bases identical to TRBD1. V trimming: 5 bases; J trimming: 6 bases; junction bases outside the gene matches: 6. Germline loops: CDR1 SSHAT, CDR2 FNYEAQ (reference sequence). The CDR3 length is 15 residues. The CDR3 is CASSERDRGINEQFF. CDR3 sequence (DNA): TGTGCCAGCAGCGAGAGGGACAGGGGGATCAATGAGCAGTTCTTC.

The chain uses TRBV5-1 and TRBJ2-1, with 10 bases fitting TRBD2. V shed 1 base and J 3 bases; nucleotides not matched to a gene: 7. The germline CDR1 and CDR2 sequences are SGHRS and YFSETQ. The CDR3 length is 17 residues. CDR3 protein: CASSLSISGGVYNEQFF. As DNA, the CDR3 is TGCGCCAGCAGCTTGAGTATAAGCGGGGGGGTCTACAATGAGCAGTTCTTC.

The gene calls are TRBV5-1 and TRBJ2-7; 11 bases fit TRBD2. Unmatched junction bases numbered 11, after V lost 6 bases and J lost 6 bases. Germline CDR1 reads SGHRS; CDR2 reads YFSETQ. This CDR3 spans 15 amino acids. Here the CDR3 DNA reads TGCGCCAGCACCGTCGGGCTAGCGGGAGGAGGCGAGCAGTACTTC. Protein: CASTVGLAGGGEQYF. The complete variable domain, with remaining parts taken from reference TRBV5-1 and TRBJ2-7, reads KAGVTQTPRYLIKTRGQQVTLSCSPISGHRSVSWYQQTPGQGLQFLFEYFSETQRNKGNFPGRFSGRQFSNSRSEMNVSTLELGDSALYLCASTVGLAGGGEQYFGPGTRLTVT.

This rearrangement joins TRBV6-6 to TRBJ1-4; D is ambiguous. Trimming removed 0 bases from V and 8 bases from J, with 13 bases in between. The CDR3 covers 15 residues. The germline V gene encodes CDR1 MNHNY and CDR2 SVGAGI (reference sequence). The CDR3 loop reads CASSYSKEGGEKLFF. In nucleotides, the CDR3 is TGTGCCAGCAGTTACTCGAAAGAGGGAGGGGAAAAACTGTTTTTT.

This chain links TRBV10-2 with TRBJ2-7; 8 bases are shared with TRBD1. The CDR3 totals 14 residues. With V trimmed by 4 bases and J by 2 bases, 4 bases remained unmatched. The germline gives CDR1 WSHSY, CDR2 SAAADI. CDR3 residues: CASSAQTGAYEQYF. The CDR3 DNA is TGCGCCAGCAGTGCCCAGACAGGGGCCTACGAGCAGTACTTC.

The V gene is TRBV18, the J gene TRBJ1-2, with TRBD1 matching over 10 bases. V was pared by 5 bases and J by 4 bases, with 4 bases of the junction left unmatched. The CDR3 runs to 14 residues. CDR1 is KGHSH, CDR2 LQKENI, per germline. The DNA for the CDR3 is TGTGCCAGCTCAGGGACAGGGGATGCCTATGGCTACACCTTC. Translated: CASSGTGDAYGYTF.

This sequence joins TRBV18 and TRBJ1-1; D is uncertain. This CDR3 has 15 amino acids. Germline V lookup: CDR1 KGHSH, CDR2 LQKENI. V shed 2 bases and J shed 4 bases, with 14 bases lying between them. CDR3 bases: TGTGCCAGCTCACCAAGCATGACTGGCGGCACTGAAGCTTTCTTT. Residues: CASSPSMTGGTEAFF.

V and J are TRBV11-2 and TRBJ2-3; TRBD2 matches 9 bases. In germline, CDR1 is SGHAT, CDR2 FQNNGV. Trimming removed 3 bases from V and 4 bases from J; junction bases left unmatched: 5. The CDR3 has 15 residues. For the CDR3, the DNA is TGTGCCAGCAGCTTTCGCGGGAGGGGTGCAGATACGCAGTATTTT. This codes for CASSFRGRGADTQYF.

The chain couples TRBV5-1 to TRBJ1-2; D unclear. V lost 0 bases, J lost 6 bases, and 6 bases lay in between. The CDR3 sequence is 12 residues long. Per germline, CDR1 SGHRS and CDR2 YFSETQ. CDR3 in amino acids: CASSLGGNGYTF. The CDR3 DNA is TGCGCCAGCAGCTTGGGCGGGAATGGCTACACCTTC.

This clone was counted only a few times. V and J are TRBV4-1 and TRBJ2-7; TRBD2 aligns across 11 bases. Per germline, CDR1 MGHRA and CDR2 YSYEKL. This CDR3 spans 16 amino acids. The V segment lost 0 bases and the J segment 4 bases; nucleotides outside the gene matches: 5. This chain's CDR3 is CASSQDLTSGSYEQYF. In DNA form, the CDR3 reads TGCGCCAGCAGCCAAGATTTAACTAGCGGGAGTTACGAGCAGTACTTC.

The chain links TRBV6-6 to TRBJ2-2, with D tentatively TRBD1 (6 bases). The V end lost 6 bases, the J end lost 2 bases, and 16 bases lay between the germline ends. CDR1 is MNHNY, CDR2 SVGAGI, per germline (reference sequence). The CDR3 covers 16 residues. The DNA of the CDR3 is TGTGCCAGCAGCCCACCCGGGACACTTAACACCGGGGAGCTGTTTTTT. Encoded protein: CASSPPGTLNTGELFF.

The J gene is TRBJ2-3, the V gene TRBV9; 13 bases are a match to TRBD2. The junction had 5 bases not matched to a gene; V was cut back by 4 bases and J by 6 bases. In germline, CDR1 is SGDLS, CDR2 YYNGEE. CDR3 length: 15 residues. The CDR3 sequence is CASSFRLAGGDTQYF. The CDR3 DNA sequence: TGTGCCAGCAGCTTTCGACTAGCGGGGGGCGATACGCAGTATTTT.

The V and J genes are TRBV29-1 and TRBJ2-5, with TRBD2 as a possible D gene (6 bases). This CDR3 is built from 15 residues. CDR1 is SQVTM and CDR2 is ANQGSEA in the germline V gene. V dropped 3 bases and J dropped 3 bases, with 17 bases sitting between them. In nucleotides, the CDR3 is TGCAGCGTTGACACGGGGGAGTGCAGGGAAGAGACCCAGTACTTC. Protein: CSVDTGECREETQYF.

DNA for the CDR3: TGTGCCAGCAGCTTGGATTTGGCGGGCTATGGCTACACCTTC. Protein product: CASSLDLAGYGYTF. V is TRBV5-5 and J is TRBJ1-2; D is unclear. In germline, CDR1 is SGHKS, CDR2 YYEKEE (reference sequence). This CDR3 has 14 amino acids. The ends were cut back, 0 bases at V and 4 bases at J, with 10 bases in the middle.

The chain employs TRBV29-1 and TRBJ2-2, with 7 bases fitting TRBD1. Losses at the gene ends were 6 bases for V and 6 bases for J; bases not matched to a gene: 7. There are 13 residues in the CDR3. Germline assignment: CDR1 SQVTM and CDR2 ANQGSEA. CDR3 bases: TGCAGCGTCTCGGGACAGAGCTCCGGGGAGCTGTTTTTT. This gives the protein CSVSGQSSGELFF.

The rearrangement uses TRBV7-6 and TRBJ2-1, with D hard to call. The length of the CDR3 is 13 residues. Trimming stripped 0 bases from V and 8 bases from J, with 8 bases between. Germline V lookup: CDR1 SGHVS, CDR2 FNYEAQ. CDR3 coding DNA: TGTGCCAGCAGCTTAGCGCCGGCGGATGAGCAGTTCTTC. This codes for CASSLAPADEQFF.

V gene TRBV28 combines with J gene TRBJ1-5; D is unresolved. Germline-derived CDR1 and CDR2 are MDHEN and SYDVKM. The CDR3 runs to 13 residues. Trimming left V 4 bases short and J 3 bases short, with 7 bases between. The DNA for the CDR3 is TGTGCCAGCAGTTGGAGTGTCAATCAGCCCCAGCATTTT. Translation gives CASSWSVNQPQHF.

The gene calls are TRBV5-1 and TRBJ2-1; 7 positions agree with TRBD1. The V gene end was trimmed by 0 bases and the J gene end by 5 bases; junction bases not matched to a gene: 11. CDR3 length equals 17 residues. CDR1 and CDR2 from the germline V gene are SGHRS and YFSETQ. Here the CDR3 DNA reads TGCGCCAGCAGCTTGGAGTTGCGACAGGGCCCAAACAATGAGCAGTTCTTC. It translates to CASSLELRQGPNNEQFF.

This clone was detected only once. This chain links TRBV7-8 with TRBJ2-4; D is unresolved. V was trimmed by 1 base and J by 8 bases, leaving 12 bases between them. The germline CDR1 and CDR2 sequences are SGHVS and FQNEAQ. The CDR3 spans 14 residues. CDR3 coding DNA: TGTGCCAGCAGCTTAGGGCAGGCTTGGGACATTCAGTACTTC. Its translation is CASSLGQAWDIQYF. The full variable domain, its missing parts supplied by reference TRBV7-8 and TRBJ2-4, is GAGVSQSPRYKVAKRGQDVALRCDPISGHVSLFWYQQALGQGPEFLTYFQNEAQLDKSGLPSDRFFAERPEGSVSTLKIQRTQQEDSAVYLCASSLGQAWDIQYFGAGTRLSVL.

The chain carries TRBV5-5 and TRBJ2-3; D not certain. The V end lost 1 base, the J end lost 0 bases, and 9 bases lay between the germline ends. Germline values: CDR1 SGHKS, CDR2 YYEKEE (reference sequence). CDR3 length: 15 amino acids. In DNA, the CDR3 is TGTGCCAGCAGCTTGTATCTGACTAGCACAGATACGCAGTATTTT. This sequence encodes CASSLYLTSTDTQYF.

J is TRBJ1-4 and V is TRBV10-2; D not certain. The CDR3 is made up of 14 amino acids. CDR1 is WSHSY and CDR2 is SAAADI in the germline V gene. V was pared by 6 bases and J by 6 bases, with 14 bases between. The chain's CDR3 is CASRGPVLDEKLFF. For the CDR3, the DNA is TGCGCCAGCAGAGGTCCAGTCCTAGATGAAAAACTGTTTTTT.

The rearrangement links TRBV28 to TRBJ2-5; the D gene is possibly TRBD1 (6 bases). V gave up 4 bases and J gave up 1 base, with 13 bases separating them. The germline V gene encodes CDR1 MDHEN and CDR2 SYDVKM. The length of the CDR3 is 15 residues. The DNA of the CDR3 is TGTGCCAGCAGTTCCCACAGGGTACTCCAAGAGACCCAGTACTTC. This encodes CASSSHRVLQETQYF.

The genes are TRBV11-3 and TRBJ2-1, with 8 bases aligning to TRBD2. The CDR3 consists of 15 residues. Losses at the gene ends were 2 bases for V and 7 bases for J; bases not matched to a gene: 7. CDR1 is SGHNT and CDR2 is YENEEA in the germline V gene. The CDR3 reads CASSLFREGRNEQFF. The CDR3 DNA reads TGTGCCAGCAGCTTATTCCGGGAGGGCCGGAATGAGCAGTTCTTC.